The next 30 T cell receptor beta chains were all read from a single sample in a study of human T cells and chemical hapten exposure (dated by TCRdb to 2020 to 2022). Per the publication, the time point label means: pre-sensitization, week 0. The label giving this sample's treatment or condition can be read as: therapeutic diphenylcyclopropenone sensitization with weekly scalp DPC. The library was built by means of RACE. The instrument given in TCRdb is NextSeq 500. TCRdb handled the public reads itself, with Q25 trimming in fastp and clone calling in MiXCR, and kept productive beta chains. Identical CDR3 protein sequences are pooled into one entry, listed with their most common genes and DNA. This sample comprises roughly 250,000 distinct CDR3 sequences, 7.5% to 10% of them detected only once. The ten largest clones take up approximately 2.3% of the sample. The material sequenced was whole blood, taken in connection with sensitization to the hapten diphenylcyclopropenone (DPC). Every receptor here comes from a middle-aged woman with alopecia areata. Some clones in this sample may be carry-over from other donors' samples.

In DNA, the CDR3 is TGCAGTGCTCCCGGAGCGGGAGCTGATACGCAGTATTTT. Protein product: CSAPGAGADTQYF. V is TRBV20-1 and J is TRBJ2-3; 8 nucleotides line up with TRBD2. The CDR3 is made up of 13 amino acids. V lost 5 bases and J lost 6; bases outside the gene matches: 7. Germline CDR1 DFQATT, CDR2 SNEGSKA (reference sequence).

This chain joins TRBV11-2 and TRBJ2-3, with a weak D call TRBD1 (5 bases). CDR1 and CDR2 (germline): SGHAT, FQNNGV. Trimming shortened V by 5 bases and J by 6 bases, and 18 bases separated the two germline ends. This CDR3 is built from 15 residues. As DNA, the CDR3 is TGTGCCAGCAGCCCCAACCTCCCTGGGGCCGATACGCAGTATTTT. This sequence encodes CASSPNLPGADTQYF.

This rearrangement joins TRBV6-5 to TRBJ2-3; no clear D. V dropped 5 bases and J dropped 0 bases, with 9 bases sitting between them. The germline CDR1 and CDR2 sequences are MNHEY and SVGAGI. The CDR3 spans 14 residues. CDR3 residues: CASSARSSTDTQYF. Here the CDR3 DNA reads TGTGCCAGCAGTGCCCGGTCGAGCACAGATACGCAGTATTTT.

This clonotype was counted once. This chain links TRBV12-3 or TRBV12-4 with TRBJ1-1; 7 positions match TRBD1. V lost 5 bases and J lost 7; bases outside the gene matches: 10. The CDR3 sequence is 14 residues long. The CDR3 here is CASSPGTVSFEAFF. The CDR3 nucleotides are TGTGCCAGCAGTCCCGGGACAGTTAGTTTTGAAGCTTTCTTT.

This clonotype has more than one count but fewer than ten. This chain joins TRBV20-1 and TRBJ2-3; 16 nucleotides line up with TRBD2. Germline V gene data show CDR1 as DFQATT and CDR2 as SNEGSKA (reference sequence). The ends lost 2 bases at V and 6 bases at J; junction bases unmatched: 11. The CDR3 is 18 amino acids. CDR3 sequence: CSARQKPGLAGGEDTQYF. The CDR3 coding sequence is TGCAGTGCTAGACAAAAACCGGGACTAGCGGGAGGGGAGGATACGCAGTATTTT.

The chain couples TRBV6-2 or TRBV6-3 to TRBJ1-5; D is ambiguous. V lost 0 bases to trimming and J lost 0 bases, with 9 bases between them. This CDR3 is 16 amino acids long. Germline assignment: CDR1 MNHEY and CDR2 SVGEGT. CDR3 nucleotide sequence: TGTGCCAGCAGTTACTCGTCTCACAATAGCAATCAGCCCCAGCATTTT. It codes for CASSYSSHNSNQPQHF.

The CDR3 is CASSLDTPGETQYF. The CDR3 DNA reads as TGCGCCAGCAGCTTGGACACCCCCGGGGAGACCCAGTACTTC. The chain couples TRBV5-1 to TRBJ2-5; unclear D gene. The CDR3 is made up of 14 amino acids. V was clipped by 0 bases and J by 5 bases, with 11 bases between them. The germline CDR1 and CDR2 sequences are SGHRS and YFSETQ.

This clonotype was counted ten times or more. The genes are TRBV5-1 and TRBJ2-3; D gene uncertain. Germline V gives CDR1 SGHRS, CDR2 YFSETQ. Trimming removed 4 bases from V and 5 bases from J, with 11 bases in between. This CDR3 spans 13 amino acids. CDR3 DNA: TGCGCCAGCAGCCCCGGCCCTAAAGATACGCAGTATTTT. It specifies CASSPGPKDTQYF. Using reference TRBV5-1 and TRBJ2-3 for the parts outside the CDR3, the full variable domain is KAGVTQTPRYLIKTRGQQVTLSCSPISGHRSVSWYQQTPGQGLQFLFEYFSETQRNKGNFPGRFSGRQFSNSRSEMNVSTLELGDSALYLCASSPGPKDTQYFGPGTRLTVL.

This clonotype was counted at least ten times. As DNA, the CDR3 is TGTGCCAGCAGCCAGAGGGGAGCACAGGGTGATGAAAAACTGTTTTTT. It yields the protein CASSQRGAQGDEKLFF. V usage is TRBV7-9 and J usage is TRBJ1-4, with D tentatively TRBD1 (6 bases). CDR3 length: 16 residues. Germline lookup yields CDR1 SEHNR and CDR2 FQNEAQ (reference sequence). V lost 5 bases and J lost 6, with 19 bases in between. The variable domain in full, completed from reference TRBV7-9 and TRBJ1-4, reads DTGVSQNPRHKITKRGQNVTFRCDPISEHNRLYWYRQTLGQGPEFLTYFQNEAQLEKSRLLSDRFSAERPKGSFSTLEIQRTEQGDSAMYLCASSQRGAQGDEKLFFGSGTQLSVL.

V and J are TRBV5-6 and TRBJ2-6; 9 nucleotides align to TRBD1. This CDR3 has 18 amino acids. Trimming cost V 4 bases and J 2 bases; bases outside gene matches: 10. Germline-derived CDR1 and CDR2 are SGHDT and YYEEEE. The CDR3 is CASSNTGGYFPGANVLTF. In nucleotides, the CDR3 is TGTGCCAGCAGCAACACAGGGGGCTATTTTCCTGGGGCCAACGTCCTGACTTTC. The entire variable domain, with the rest obtained from reference TRBV5-6 and TRBJ2-6, is as follows: DAGVTQSPTHLIKTRGQQVTLRCSPKSGHDTVSWYQQALGQGPQFIFQYYEEEERQRGNFPDRFSGHQFPNYSSELNVNALLLGDSALYLCASSNTGGYFPGANVLTFGAGSRLTVL.

The chain joins TRBV9 to TRBJ1-2; D gene ambiguous. With 0 bases removed from V and 1 base from J, the gap between germline ends came to 7 bases. The CDR3 length is 14 residues. Germline V gene lookup returns CDR1 SGDLS and CDR2 YYNGEE. DNA of the CDR3: TGTGCCAGCAGCGTAGAGTCCAGTAACTATGGCTACACCTTC. This codes for CASSVESSNYGYTF.

This chain links TRBV28 with TRBJ2-2, with D perhaps assigned TRBD1 or TRBD2 (5 bases each). This CDR3 is built from 15 residues. Trimming left V 7 bases short and J 3 bases short, with 15 bases between. From germline, CDR1 is MDHEN and CDR2 SYDVKM. CDR3 nucleotides: TGTGCCAGCATATCGAGGGGTCGAGACACCGGGGAGCTGTTTTTT. Protein sequence: CASISRGRDTGELFF.

This clonotype was found a few times. The gene calls are TRBV28 and TRBJ1-2; possibly TRBD1 for D (6 bases). CDR1 MDHEN and CDR2 SYDVKM come from the germline V gene. Deletions cut 5 bases from V and 4 bases from J, with 11 bases between. This CDR3 has 13 amino acids. The CDR3 protein is CASSPDRFYGYTF. The DNA for the CDR3 is TGTGCCAGCAGTCCCGACAGGTTCTATGGCTACACCTTC.

This clonotype was seen only a few times. This sequence joins TRBV20-1 and TRBJ1-5; D gene ambiguous. CDR3 size: 12 residues. The germline V gene has CDR1 DFQATT and CDR2 SNEGSKA (reference sequence). V was shortened by 3 bases and J by 0 bases, with 3 bases between the two germline ends. In nucleotides, the CDR3 is TGCAGTGCTAGGCATAGCAATCAGCCCCAGCATTTT. Amino acids: CSARHSNQPQHF.

The V gene is TRBV7-6, the J gene TRBJ2-3, with TRBD1 identical over 11 bases. There are 15 residues in the CDR3. Trimming at V came to 6 bases and at J to 2 bases, leaving 4 bases not matched to a gene. CDR1 and CDR2 (germline): SGHVS, FNYEAQ. As DNA, the CDR3 is TGTGCCAGCAGTTCGGGACAGGGGGACACAGATACGCAGTATTTT. Translating gives CASSSGQGDTDTQYF.

This clonotype occurred a few times. V is TRBV3-1 and J is TRBJ1-1; tentatively, D is TRBD1 (6 bases). Germline CDR1 is LGHDT and CDR2 is YNNKEL (reference sequence). This CDR3 spans 15 amino acids. Trimming stripped 0 bases from V and 4 bases from J, with 12 bases between. The CDR3 bases are TGTGCCAGCAGCCAAGATTCAGGGGATGGCACTGAAGCTTTCTTT. Translation gives CASSQDSGDGTEAFF. Variable domain in full (rest from reference TRBV3-1 and TRBJ1-1): DTAVSQTPKYLVTQMGNDKSIKCEQNLGHDTMYWYKQDSKKFLKIMFSYNNKELIINETVPNRFSPKSPDKAHLNLHINSLELGDSAVYFCASSQDSGDGTEAFFGQGTRLTVV.

The chain links TRBV4-2 to TRBJ1-2; the D is unclear. There are 15 residues in the CDR3. Germline-derived CDR1 and CDR2 are LGHNA and YNFKEQ. The V gene lost 0 bases and the J gene lost 5 bases, with 13 bases spanning the gap. CDR3 sequence reads: CASSQDFSQGYGYTF. DNA of the CDR3: TGTGCCAGCAGCCAAGATTTTTCTCAAGGGTATGGCTACACCTTC.

This clonotype was seen a handful of times. V and J are TRBV20-1 and TRBJ2-7; TRBD1 is a possible D gene (6 bases). Germline V lookup: CDR1 DFQATT, CDR2 SNEGSKA (reference sequence). CDR3 length equals 16 residues. V was clipped by 5 bases and J by 2 bases, with 22 bases between them. The CDR3 is CSADIPGQRSAYEQYF. The DNA for the CDR3 is TGCAGTGCTGATATTCCGGGACAAAGGAGCGCCTACGAGCAGTACTTC.

In regard to this clonotype: With a much larger clone just one base away, this may be a read error. The chain links TRBV12-3 or TRBV12-4 to TRBJ1-5, with 7 nucleotides matching TRBD1. This CDR3 is 14 amino acids long. CDR3 coding DNA: TGTGTCAGCGCCGACAGGGAACGAAATCAGCCCCAGCATTTT. Encoded protein: CVSADRERNQPQHF.

The chain carries TRBV4-3 and TRBJ1-6; 7 positions agree with TRBD1. In germline, CDR1 is LGHNA, CDR2 YSLEER. CDR3 size: 17 residues. The V and J ends lost 2 bases and 7 bases, in that order; junction bases with no gene match: 11. CDR3 sequence reads: CASSQSIRGTANSPLHF. The DNA for the CDR3 is TGCGCCAGCAGCCAATCGATCAGGGGGACGGCCAATTCACCCCTCCACTTT.

This clonotype has a count of ten or more. The chain employs TRBV6-4 and TRBJ2-1; 14 bases are a match to TRBD2. This CDR3 is built from 15 residues. V shed 5 bases, J shed 8 bases, and the junction held 5 bases outside the gene matches. Germline assignment: CDR1 MRHNA and CDR2 SNTAGT. In nucleotides, the CDR3 is TGTGCCAGCAGTCCGGGACTAGCGGGAGATGATGAGCAGTTCTTC. Translated, it gives CASSPGLAGDDEQFF.

This clonotype appeared many times. The genes are TRBV28 and TRBJ1-5; maybe TRBD1 (5 bases). This CDR3 contains 15 residues. Germline assignment: CDR1 MDHEN and CDR2 SYDVKM. The ends were cut back, 1 base at V and 3 bases at J, with 10 bases in the middle. The CDR3 loop reads CASSLSGLYNQPQHF. Here the CDR3 DNA reads TGTGCCAGCAGTTTATCGGGACTGTACAATCAGCCCCAGCATTTT. Complete variable domain (other parts from reference TRBV28 and TRBJ1-5): DVKVTQSSRYLVKRTGEKVFLECVQDMDHENMFWYRQDPGLGLRLIYFSYDVKMKEKGDIPEGYSVSREKKERFSLILESASTNQTSMYLCASSLSGLYNQPQHFGDGTRLSIL.

This clonotype was seen a few times. The rearrangement joins TRBV25-1 to TRBJ1-2; D gene ambiguous. The CDR3 has 13 residues. V shed 2 bases and J shed 7 bases, with 11 bases lying between them. From germline, CDR1 is MGHDK and CDR2 SYGVNS. The CDR3 protein is CASSEPGTPGYTF. CDR3 DNA: TGTGCCAGCAGTGAACCAGGAACCCCTGGCTACACCTTC.

This chain connects TRBV7-9 to TRBJ2-2; no clear D gene. The CDR3 runs to 13 residues. Looked up from germline, CDR1 is SEHNR and CDR2 is FQNEAQ (reference sequence). Deletions cut 4 bases from V and 5 bases from J, with 8 bases between. The CDR3 sequence: CASSYAPTGELFF. CDR3 DNA: TGTGCCAGCAGCTACGCCCCTACCGGGGAGCTGTTTTTT.

This clonotype occurred many times. The chain combines TRBV10-3 with TRBJ2-1; the D gene is possibly TRBD1 (6 bases). The germline V gene encodes CDR1 ENHRY and CDR2 SYGVKD. The CDR3 runs to 11 residues. V was pared by 11 bases and J by 4 bases, with 9 bases between. CDR3 sequence (DNA): TGTGCCCACAGGGAATACAATGAGCAGTTCTTC. It is translated as CAHREYNEQFF.

The CDR3 is CASSGQGALQGNTIYF. DNA for the CDR3: TGTGCCAGCAGTGGACAGGGGGCTCTGCAGGGAAACACCATATATTTT. The genes are TRBV28 and TRBJ1-3; 11 nucleotides match TRBD1. Germline V lookup: CDR1 MDHEN, CDR2 SYDVKM. CDR3 length equals 16 residues. After removal of 5 bases from V and 4 bases from J, the junction contained 7 bases not matched to a gene. Looking up the rest from reference TRBV28 and TRBJ1-3 gives the full variable domain: DVKVTQSSRYLVKRTGEKVFLECVQDMDHENMFWYRQDPGLGLRLIYFSYDVKMKEKGDIPEGYSVSREKKERFSLILESASTNQTSMYLCASSGQGALQGNTIYFGEGSWLTVV.

This sequence joins TRBV12-3 or TRBV12-4 and TRBJ2-3; D is unclear. Trimming pared 5 bases from V and 5 bases from J, leaving 17 bases between. The CDR3 contains 15 residues. This CDR3 reads CASSPFKGAGDTQYF. The CDR3 DNA is TGTGCCAGCAGTCCTTTTAAGGGCGCAGGAGATACGCAGTATTTT.

In this sample, this clonotype turned up many times. An end of the junction does not agree with germline; a read error may underlie this. The chain has TRBV24-1 and TRBJ2-5; unclear D gene. This CDR3 has 13 residues. Germline CDR1 KGHDR, CDR2 SFDVKD. The CDR3 region is CATSDPSQATQYF. CDR3 coding DNA: TGTGCCACCAGTGATCCGTCGCAAGCGACCCAGTACTTC.

This chain connects TRBV12-3 or TRBV12-4 to TRBJ1-2, with no clear D. The germline V and J ends were trimmed by 2 bases and 2 bases, with 6 bases remaining between them. The CDR3 loop spans 13 amino acids. CDR3 amino acids: CASSLRRNYGYTF. The CDR3 DNA follows: TGTGCCAGCAGTTTACGGAGGAACTATGGCTACACCTTC.

This clonotype was picked up a small number of times. The V call is TRBV6-5, the J call TRBJ1-1; D is unclear. The CDR3 contains 14 residues. V gave up 5 bases and J gave up 1 base, with 11 bases separating them. Germline V gene data show CDR1 as MNHEY and CDR2 as SVGAGI. The CDR3 nucleotides are TGTGCCAGCAGTAAAACCCTCCGGAACACTGAAGCTTTCTTT. It translates to CASSKTLRNTEAFF.